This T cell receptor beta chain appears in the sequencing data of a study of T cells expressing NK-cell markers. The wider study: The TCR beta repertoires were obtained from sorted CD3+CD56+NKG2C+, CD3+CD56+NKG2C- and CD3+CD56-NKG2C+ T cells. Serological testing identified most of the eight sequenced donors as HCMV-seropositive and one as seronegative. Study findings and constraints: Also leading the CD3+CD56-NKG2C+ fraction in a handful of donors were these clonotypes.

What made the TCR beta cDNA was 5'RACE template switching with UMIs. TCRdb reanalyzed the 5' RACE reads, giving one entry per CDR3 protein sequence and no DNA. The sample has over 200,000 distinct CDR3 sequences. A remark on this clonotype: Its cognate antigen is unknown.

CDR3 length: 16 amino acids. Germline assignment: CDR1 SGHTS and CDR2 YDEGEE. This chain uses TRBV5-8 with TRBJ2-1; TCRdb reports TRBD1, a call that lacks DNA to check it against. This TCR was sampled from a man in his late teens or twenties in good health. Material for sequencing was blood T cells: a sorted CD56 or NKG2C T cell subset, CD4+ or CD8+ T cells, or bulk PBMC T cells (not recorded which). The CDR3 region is CASSLSRTGIYNEQFF.